This TCR beta chain appears in the sequencing data of a study of T cells in Graves' hyperthyroidism and ophthalmopathy. Study details: Once the initial diagnosis was made, peripheral blood was obtained before any treatment.

On this clonotype itself: Its target is not known.

TCR beta CDR3 sequences were amplified from RNA transcripts. HTBI primers drove first-round RT-PCR of the TCR CDR3. TCRdb recomputed calls from the multiplex PCR reads with MiXCR, one row per CDR3 protein. The top ten hold around a third of the sample, which has roughly 710,000 distinct CDR3 sequences, 35% seen once. Study conclusions and caveats: Among thyroid clonotypes expanded above 0.001, most also appeared in blood. Before onset, ophthalmopathy was predicted by the model a median around 6 months earlier.

The CDR3 is 16 residues long. Trimming removed 0 bases from V and 4 bases from J; junction bases left unmatched: 7. Germline CDR1 SGHKS, CDR2 YYEKEE (reference sequence). The TCR sequence derives from a woman in her forties with Graves' hyperthyroidism. The genes are TRBV5-5 and TRBJ1-3; 7 bases are shared with TRBD1. The sequenced material came from blood. The DNA of the CDR3 is TGTGCCAGCAGCTTGGACGGCAGGGGGAAAGGAAACACCATATATTTT. Its protein is CASSLDGRGKGNTIYF. The variable domain in full, with the rest retrieved from reference TRBV5-5 and TRBJ1-3, is DAGVTQSPTHLIKTRGQQVTLRCSPISGHKSVSWYQQVLGQGPQFIFQYYEKEERGRGNFPDRFSARQFPNYSSELNVNALLLGDSALYLCASSLDGRGKGNTIYFGEGSWLTVV.